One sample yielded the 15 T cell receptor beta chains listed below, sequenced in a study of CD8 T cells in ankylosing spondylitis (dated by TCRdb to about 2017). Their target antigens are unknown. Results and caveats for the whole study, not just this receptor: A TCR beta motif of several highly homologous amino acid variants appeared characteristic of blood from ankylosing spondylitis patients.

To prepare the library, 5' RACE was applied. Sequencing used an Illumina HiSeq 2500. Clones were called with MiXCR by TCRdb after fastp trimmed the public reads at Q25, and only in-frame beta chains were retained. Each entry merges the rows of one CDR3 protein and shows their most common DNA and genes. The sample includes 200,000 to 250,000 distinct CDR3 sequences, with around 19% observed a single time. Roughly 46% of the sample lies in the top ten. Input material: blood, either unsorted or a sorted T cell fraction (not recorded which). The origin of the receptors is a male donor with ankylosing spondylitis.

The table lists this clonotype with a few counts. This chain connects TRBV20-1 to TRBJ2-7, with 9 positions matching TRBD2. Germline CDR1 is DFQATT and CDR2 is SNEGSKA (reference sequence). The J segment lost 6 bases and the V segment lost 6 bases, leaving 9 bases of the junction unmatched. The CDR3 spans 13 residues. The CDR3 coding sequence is TGCAGTGCCCCGCGGGAGGGCTTGGGCGAGCAGTACTTC. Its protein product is CSAPREGLGEQYF.

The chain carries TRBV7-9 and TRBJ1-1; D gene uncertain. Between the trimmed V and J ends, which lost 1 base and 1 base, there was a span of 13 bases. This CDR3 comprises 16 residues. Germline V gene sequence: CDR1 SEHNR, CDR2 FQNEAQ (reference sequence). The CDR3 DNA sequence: TGTGCCAGCAGCTTAGTTGGTGTAGGGTCGAACACTGAAGCTTTCTTT. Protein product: CASSLVGVGSNTEAFF.

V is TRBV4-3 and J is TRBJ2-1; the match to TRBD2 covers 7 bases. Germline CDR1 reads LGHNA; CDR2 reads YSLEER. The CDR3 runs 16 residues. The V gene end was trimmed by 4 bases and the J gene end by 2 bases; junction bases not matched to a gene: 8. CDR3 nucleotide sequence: TGCGCCAGCAGCCCACACCGGACTAGTGCCTACAATGAGCAGTTCTTC. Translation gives CASSPHRTSAYNEQFF.

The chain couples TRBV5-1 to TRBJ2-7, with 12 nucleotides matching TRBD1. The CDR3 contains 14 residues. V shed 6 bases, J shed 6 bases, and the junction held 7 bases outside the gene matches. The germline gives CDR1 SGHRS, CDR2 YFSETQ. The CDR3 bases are TGCGCCAGCACCCCGGGACAGGGGGCGGCCGAGCAGTACTTC. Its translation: CASTPGQGAAEQYF.

CDR3 sequence reads: CASSSPRGKTQYF. The CDR3 nucleotides read TGTGCCAGCAGTTCCCCCCGGGGGAAGACCCAGTACTTC. V gene TRBV12-3 or TRBV12-4 combines with J gene TRBJ2-5, with D maybe TRBD2 (6 bases). V lost 4 bases to trimming and J lost 6 bases, with 12 bases between them. The length of the CDR3 is 13 residues.

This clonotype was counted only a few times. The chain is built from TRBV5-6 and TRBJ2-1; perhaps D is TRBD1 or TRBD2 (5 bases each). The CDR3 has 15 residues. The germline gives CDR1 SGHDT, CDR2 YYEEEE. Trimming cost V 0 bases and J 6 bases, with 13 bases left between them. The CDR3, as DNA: TGTGCCAGCAGCTTGGGGAGAGGGGTAATCAATGAGCAGTTCTTC. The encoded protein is CASSLGRGVINEQFF.

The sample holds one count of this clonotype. DNA for the CDR3: TGTGCCAGCAGTTACATGTGGGGGTTCACTGAAGCTTTCTTT. Amino acid sequence: CASSYMWGFTEAFF. J is TRBJ1-1 and V is TRBV6-5; a weak D match, TRBD1 (5 bases). Germline CDR1 reads MNHEY; CDR2 reads SVGAGI. This CDR3 is 14 amino acids long. V was trimmed by 2 bases and J by 4 bases, leaving 11 bases between them.

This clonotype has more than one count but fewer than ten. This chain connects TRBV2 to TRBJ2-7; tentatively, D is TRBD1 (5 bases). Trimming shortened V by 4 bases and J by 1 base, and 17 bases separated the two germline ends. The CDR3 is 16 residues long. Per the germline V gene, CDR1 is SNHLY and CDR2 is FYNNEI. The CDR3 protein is CASSVPGAATSYEQYF. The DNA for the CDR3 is TGTGCCAGCAGTGTCCCTGGGGCGGCAACTTCCTACGAGCAGTACTTC.

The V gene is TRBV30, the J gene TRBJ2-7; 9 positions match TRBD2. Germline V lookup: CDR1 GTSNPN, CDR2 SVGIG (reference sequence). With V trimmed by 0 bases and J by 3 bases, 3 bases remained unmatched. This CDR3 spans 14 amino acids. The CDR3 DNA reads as TGTGCCTGGAGTGTTTTAGCGGGAGTCTACGAGCAGTACTTC. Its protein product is CAWSVLAGVYEQYF.

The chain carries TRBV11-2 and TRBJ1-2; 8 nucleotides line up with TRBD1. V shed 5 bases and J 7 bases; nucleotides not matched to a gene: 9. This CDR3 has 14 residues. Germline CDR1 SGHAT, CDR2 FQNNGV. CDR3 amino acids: CASSPTGQGGGYTF. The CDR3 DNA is TGTGCCAGCAGCCCCACCGGACAGGGAGGTGGCTACACCTTC.

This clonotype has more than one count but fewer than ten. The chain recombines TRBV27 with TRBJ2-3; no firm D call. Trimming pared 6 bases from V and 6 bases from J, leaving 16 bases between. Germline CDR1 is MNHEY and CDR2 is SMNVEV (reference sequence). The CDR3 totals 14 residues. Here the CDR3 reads CASSYFPLRDTQYF. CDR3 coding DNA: TGTGCCAGCAGCTATTTCCCCCTAAGGGATACGCAGTATTTT.

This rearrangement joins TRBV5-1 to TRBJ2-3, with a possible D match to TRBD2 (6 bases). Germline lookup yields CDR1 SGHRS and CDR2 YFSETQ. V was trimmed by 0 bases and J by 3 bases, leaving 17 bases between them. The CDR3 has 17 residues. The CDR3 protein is CASSLAYTGDLTDTQYF. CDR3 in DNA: TGCGCCAGCAGCTTGGCCTATACGGGAGATTTGACAGATACGCAGTATTTT.

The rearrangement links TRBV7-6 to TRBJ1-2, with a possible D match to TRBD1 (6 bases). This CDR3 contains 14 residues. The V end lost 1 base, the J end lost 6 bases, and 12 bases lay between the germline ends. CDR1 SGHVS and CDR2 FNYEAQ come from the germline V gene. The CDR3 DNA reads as TGTGCCAGCAGCTTAGTCCCAGGGGACCATGGCTACACCTTC. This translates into CASSLVPGDHGYTF.

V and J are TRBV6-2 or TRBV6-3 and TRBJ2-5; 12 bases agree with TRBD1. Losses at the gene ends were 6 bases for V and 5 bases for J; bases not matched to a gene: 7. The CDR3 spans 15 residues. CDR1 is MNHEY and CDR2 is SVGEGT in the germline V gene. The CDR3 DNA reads TGTGCCAGCAGACCGGGACAGGGGGCTGCGGAGACCCAGTACTTC. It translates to CASRPGQGAAETQYF.

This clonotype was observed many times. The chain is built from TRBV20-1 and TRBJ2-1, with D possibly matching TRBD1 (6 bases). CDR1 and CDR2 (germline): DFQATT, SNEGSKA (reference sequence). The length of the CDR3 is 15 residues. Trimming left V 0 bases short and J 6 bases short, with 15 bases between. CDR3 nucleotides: TGCAGTGCTAGAGATTCGACAGGCCGAATCAATGAGCAGTTCTTC. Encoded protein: CSARDSTGRINEQFF.